This T cell receptor beta chain came from a study of regulatory T cells in long-lasting Graves disease. The study, taken as a whole, reports: TRBV28, TRBJ1-2 and TRBJ2-5 were favored in persistent disease. Persistent patients shared more public clonotypes (approximately 2,700) than newly diagnosed patients (around 1,000).

This clonotype came up a few times. Its antigen is unknown. Building of the TCR beta libraries involved iRepertoire HTBI primers and Arm-PCR of CDR3 regions. TCRdb re-analysed the multiplex PCR reads in MiXCR, keeping a single row per CDR3 protein. This sample has almost 350,000 distinct CDR3 sequences; less than 20% occur once, and the top ten carry 29%. Time point in this sample: persistent/refractory GD, antithyroid drugs over 5 years with positive TRAb. TCR sequences were obtained from RNA taken from PBMCs. V lost 6 bases to trimming and J lost 2 bases; unmatched junction nucleotides: 4. This CDR3 comprises 13 residues. The germline gives CDR1 DFQATT, CDR2 SNEGSKA (reference sequence).

The chain carries TRBV20-1 and TRBJ2-7; 10 nucleotides align to TRBD1. This receptor was obtained from a female donor with Graves disease. The specimen was peripheral blood mononuclear cells (PBMCs), collected when the disease was refractory, from a patient treated with antithyroid drugs. CDR3 region: CSAATGGTYEQYF. CDR3 nucleotides: TGCAGTGCCGCGACAGGGGGCACCTACGAGCAGTACTTC.